A selection of T cell receptor beta chains follows, all from one sample in a study of OX40 agonist ivuxolimab in advanced cancers. Clones were sequenced by immunoSEQ multiplex PCR, and TCRdb holds only the in-frame ones, with some missing. This sample has under 85,000 clones; around 89% occur once, and the top ten carry around 0.45%. The source was CD4+ or CD8+ T cells sorted from blood, collected in a trial of the OX40 agonist ivuxolimab. These receptors all stem from an adult with an advanced solid tumor such as melanoma, head and neck, liver or kidney cancer. The CDR3 runs from the conserved cysteine through the conserved F or W. D genes are given only for firm matches.

TRBJ1-2 TRBV19 - CASSPMTESRYTF
TRBJ2-3 TRBV11-3 TRBD1 CASSSSGTDTDTQYF
TRBJ2-5 TRBV5-6 - CASSGGTAQETQYF
TRBJ1-2 TRBV6-1 - CASRARAGYTF
TRBJ1-4 TRBV4-3 TRBD1 CASSQDRDSSEKLFF
TRBJ2-6 TRBV9 - CASSVGGAGANVLTF
TRBJ1-2 TRBV7-2 TRBD1 CASSLPGGGYTF
TRBJ1-1 TRBV10-3 - CAIRRTENTEAFF
TRBJ2-2 TRBV6-5 - CASSYSAWGETGELFF
TRBJ2-3 TRBV5-1 TRBD2 CASSPGLVGEDTQYF
TRBJ2-4 TRBV7-9 - CASSLGERAKNIQYF
TRBJ1-2 TRBV7-2 - CASSPSPYGYTF
TRBJ2-1 TRBV18 - CASSPGGFDEQFF
TRBJ1-2 TRBV7-2 TRBD1 CASNPTQDRGSGYTF
TRBJ2-4 TRBV6-5 - CASSYSGIAKNIQYF
TRBJ1-2 TRBV28 - CASRKGGGSDGYTF
TRBJ1-3 TRBV11-1 - CASSPSSRYSGNTTYF
TRBJ1-2 TRBV6-5 TRBD1 CASAFYGTERWGYTF
TRBJ2-7 TRBV15 - CATSRENRPSSYEQYF
TRBJ2-2 TRBV7-2 - CASSPMGQPTGELFF
TRBJ2-2 TRBV7-9 - CASKEVSDGELFF
TRBJ1-1 TRBV19 - CASSIGPTREPNTEAFF
TRBJ2-7 TRBV18 TRBD1 CASSMGQTSYEQYF
TRBJ2-1 TRBV4-2 - CASSQETAGTTTFNEQFF
TRBJ2-2 TRBV5-1 - CASSFQTGELFF
TRBJ1-5 TRBV18 TRBD1 CASSPWGQGNYSNQPQHF
TRBJ2-3 TRBV19 - CATATQTSTDTQYF
TRBJ2-7 TRBV6-1 - CASSEQGNYEQYF
TRBJ2-7 TRBV7-6 - CASSLQPAYEQYF
TRBJ2-3 TRBV5-1 - CASSRGDSYSDTQYF
TRBJ2-5 TRBV29-1 TRBD2 CSAPLEWGGETQYF
TRBJ2-1 TRBV19 - CASSSLKWRSSYNEQFF
TRBJ1-5 TRBV6-1 TRBD1 CASTLRQGNQPQHF
TRBJ2-7 TRBV28 TRBD1 CASSSYGGQGYEQYF
TRBJ2-7 TRBV27 - CASSLQGPAPYEQYF
TRBJ2-5 TRBV6-6 TRBD1 CASTPGQGWEETQYF
TRBJ2-1 TRBV29-1 TRBD2 CSAVWRGDVNEQFF